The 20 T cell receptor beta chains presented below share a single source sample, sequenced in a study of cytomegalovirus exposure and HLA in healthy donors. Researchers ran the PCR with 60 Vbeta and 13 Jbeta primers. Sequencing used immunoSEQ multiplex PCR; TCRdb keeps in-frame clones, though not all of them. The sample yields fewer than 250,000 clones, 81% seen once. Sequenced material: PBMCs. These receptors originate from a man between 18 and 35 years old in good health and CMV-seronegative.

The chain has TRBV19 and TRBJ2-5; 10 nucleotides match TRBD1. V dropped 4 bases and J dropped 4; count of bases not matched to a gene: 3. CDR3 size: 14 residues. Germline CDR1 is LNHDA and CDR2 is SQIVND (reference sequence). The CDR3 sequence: CASSNRDRGETQYF. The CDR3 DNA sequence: TGTGCCAGTAGTAACCGGGACAGGGGAGAGACCCAGTACTTC.

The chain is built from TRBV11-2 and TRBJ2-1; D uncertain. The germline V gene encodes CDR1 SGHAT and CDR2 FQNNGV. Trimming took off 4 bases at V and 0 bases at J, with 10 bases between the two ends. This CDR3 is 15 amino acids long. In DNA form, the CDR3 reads TGTGCCAGCAGCTCGACTCCGAGCTCCTACAATGAGCAGTTCTTC. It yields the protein CASSSTPSSYNEQFF.

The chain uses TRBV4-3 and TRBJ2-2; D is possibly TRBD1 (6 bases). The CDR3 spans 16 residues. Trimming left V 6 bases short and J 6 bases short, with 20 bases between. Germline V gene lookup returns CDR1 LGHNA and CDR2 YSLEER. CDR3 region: CASSQQGSTLAGELFF. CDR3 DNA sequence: TGCGCCAGCAGTCAACAGGGTTCGACTCTGGCCGGGGAGCTGTTTTTT.

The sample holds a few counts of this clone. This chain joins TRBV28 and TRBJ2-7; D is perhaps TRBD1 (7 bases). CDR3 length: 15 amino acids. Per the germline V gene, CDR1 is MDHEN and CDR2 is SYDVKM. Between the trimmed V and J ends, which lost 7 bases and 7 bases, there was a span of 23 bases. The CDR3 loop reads CASTLAGTAGGEQYF. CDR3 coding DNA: TGTGCCAGCACCCTTGCTGGGACAGCTGGGGGGGAGCAGTACTTC.

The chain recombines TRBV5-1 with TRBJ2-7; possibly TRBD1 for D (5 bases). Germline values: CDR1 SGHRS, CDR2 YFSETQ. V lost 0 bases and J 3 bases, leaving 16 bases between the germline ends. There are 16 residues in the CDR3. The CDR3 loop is CASSLAQQGEVYEQYF. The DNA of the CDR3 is TGCGCCAGCAGCTTGGCTCAGCAGGGCGAGGTCTACGAGCAGTACTTC.

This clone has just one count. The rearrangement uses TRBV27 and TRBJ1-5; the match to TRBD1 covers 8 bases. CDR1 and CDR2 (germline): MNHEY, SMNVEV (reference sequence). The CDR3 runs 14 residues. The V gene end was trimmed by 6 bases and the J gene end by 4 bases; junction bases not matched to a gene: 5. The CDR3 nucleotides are TGTGCCAGCAGCCGACAGGGGATGAATCAGCCCCAGCATTTT. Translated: CASSRQGMNQPQHF.

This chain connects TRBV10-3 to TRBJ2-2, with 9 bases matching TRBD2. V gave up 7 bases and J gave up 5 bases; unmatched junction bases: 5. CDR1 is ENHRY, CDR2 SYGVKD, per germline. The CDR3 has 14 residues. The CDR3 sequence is CAITGTSQTGELFF. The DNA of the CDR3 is TGTGCCATCACCGGGACTAGCCAGACCGGGGAGCTGTTTTTT.

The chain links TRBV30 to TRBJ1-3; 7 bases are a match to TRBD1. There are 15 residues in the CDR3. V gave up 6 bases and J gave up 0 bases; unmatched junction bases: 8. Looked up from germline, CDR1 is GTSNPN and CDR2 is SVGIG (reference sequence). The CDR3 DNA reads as TGTGCCTGCGGCGGACAGGCCGTCTCTGGAAACACCATATATTTT. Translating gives CACGGQAVSGNTIYF. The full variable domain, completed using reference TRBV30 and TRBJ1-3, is SQTIHQWPATLVQPVGSPLSLECTVEGTSNPNLYWYRQAAGRGLQLLFYSVGIGQISSEVPQNLSASRPQDRQFILSSKKLLLSDSGFYLCACGGQAVSGNTIYFGEGSWLTVV.

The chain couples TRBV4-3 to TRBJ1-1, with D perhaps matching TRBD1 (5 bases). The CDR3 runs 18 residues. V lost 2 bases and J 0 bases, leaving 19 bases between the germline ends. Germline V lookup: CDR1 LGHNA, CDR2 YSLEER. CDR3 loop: CASSQYGRTRGMNTEAFF. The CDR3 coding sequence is TGCGCCAGCAGCCAATACGGGCGGACACGCGGAATGAACACTGAAGCTTTCTTT.

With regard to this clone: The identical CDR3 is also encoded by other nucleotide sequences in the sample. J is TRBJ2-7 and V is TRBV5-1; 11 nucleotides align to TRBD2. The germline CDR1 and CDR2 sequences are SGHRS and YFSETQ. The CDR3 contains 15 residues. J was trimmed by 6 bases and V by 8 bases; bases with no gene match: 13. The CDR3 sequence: CASRSSSGGPGEQYF. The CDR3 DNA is TGCGCCAGTAGATCATCTAGCGGGGGGCCAGGCGAGCAGTACTTC.

The CDR3 DNA reads as TGTGCCAGCAGTCACCGGTCCGCTGGAGGCACTGAAGCTTTCTTT. Protein sequence: CASSHRSAGGTEAFF. The rearrangement links TRBV2 to TRBJ1-1; no clear D gene. CDR1 and CDR2 (germline): SNHLY, FYNNEI. The CDR3 loop spans 15 amino acids. V lost 5 bases to trimming and J lost 4 bases, with 17 bases between them. Based on the CDR3 plus reference TRBV2 and TRBJ1-1, the full variable domain is EPEVTQTPSHQVTQMGQEVILRCVPISNHLYFYWYRQILGQKVEFLVSFYNNEISEKSEIFDDQFSVERPDGSNFTLKIRSTKLEDSAMYFCASSHRSAGGTEAFFGQGTRLTVV.

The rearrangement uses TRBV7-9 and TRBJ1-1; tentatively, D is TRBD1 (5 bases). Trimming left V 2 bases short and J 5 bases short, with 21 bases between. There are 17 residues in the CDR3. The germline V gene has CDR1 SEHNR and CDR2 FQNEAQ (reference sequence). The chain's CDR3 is CASSLRLVFGGRTEAFF. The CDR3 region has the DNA TGTGCCAGCAGCTTACGGTTAGTCTTCGGGGGGAGAACTGAAGCTTTCTTT.

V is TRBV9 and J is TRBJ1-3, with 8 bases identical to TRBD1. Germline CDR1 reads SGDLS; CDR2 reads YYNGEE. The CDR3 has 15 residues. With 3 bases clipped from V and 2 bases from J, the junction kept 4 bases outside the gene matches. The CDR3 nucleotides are TGTGCCAGCAGCGCCGGACAGGGACCTGGAAACACCATATATTTT. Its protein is CASSAGQGPGNTIYF.

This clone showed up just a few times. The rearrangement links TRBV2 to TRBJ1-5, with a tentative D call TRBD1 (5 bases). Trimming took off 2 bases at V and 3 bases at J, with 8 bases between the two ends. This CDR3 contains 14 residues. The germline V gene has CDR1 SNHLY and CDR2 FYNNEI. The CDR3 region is CASSETGSNQPQHF. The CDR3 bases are TGTGCCAGCAGTGAAACAGGCTCCAATCAGCCCCAGCATTTT. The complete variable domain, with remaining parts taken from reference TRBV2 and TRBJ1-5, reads EPEVTQTPSHQVTQMGQEVILRCVPISNHLYFYWYRQILGQKVEFLVSFYNNEISEKSEIFDDQFSVERPDGSNFTLKIRSTKLEDSAMYFCASSETGSNQPQHFGDGTRLSIL.

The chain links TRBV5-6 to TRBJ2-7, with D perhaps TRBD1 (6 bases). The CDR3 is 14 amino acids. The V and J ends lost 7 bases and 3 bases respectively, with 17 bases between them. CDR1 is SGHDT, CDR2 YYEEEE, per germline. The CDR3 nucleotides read TGTGCCAGCGTAAAACAGGGATATGTCTACGAGCAGTACTTC. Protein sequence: CASVKQGYVYEQYF.

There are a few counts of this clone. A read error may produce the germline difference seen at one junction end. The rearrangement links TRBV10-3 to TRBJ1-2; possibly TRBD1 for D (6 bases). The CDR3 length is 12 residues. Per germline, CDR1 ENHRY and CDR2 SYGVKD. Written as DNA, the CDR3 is TGTGCCATCAGTGATGTTACAGGGTCCCCCCACTTC. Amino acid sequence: CAISDVTGSPHF.

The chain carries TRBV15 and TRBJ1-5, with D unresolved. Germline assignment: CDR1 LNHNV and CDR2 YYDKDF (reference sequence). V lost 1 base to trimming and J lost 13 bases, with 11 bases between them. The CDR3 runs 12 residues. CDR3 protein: CATSRGREGQHF. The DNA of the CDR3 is TGTGCCACCAGCAGAGGGAGGGAGGGTCAGCATTTT. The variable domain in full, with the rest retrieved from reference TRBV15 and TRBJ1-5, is DAMVIQNPRYQVTQFGKPVTLSCSQTLNHNVMYWYQQKSSQAPKLLFHYYDKDFNNEADTPDNFQSRRPNTSFCFLDIRSPGLGDTAMYLCATSRGREGQHFGDGTRLSIL.

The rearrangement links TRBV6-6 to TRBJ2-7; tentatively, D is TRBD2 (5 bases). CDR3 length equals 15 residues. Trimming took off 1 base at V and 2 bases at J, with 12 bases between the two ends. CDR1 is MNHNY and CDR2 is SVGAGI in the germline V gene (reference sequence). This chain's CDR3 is CASSYWTAGPYEQYF. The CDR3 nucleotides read TGTGCCAGCAGTTACTGGACCGCGGGTCCCTACGAGCAGTACTTC.

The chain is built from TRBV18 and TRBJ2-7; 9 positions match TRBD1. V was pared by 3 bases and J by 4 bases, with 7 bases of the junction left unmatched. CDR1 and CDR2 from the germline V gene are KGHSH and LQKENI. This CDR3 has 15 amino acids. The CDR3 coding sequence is TGTGCCAGCTCACCCCCGGGACAGGGACCTTACGAGCAGTACTTC. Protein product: CASSPPGQGPYEQYF.

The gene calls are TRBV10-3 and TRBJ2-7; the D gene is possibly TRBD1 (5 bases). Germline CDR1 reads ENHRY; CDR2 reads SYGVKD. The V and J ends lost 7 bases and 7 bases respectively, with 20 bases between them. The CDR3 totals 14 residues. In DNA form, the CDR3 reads TGTGCCATCACCGAAGCCCTGGGGCCGGGTGAGCAGTACTTC. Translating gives CAITEALGPGEQYF.